This T cell receptor beta chain was sequenced for a study of T-cell reconstitution after alpha-beta-depleted transplantation in children. The V gene's germline CDR1 is DFQATT and CDR2 SNEGSKA (reference sequence). There are 17 residues in the CDR3. The V end was cut by 3 bases, the J end by 3 bases, with 22 bases between. Unique molecular identifiers were used in preparing the TCRbeta library. TCRdb re-called the PCR reads with MiXCR, one entry per CDR3 protein. The repertoire consists of 500,000 or so distinct CDR3 sequences, with 30% to 35% occurring once and the leading ten covering 2% to 3%. This TCR derives from a human donor who donated a stem cell graft to a child with aplastic anemia. This chain uses TRBV20-1 with TRBJ2-3, with D possibly called TRBD1 or TRBD2 (5 bases each). The source was PBMCs from the stem cell graft donor, collected from the stem cell graft. This chain's CDR3 is CSASSAVLEGVTDTQYF. CDR3 DNA: TGCAGTGCTAGTAGCGCCGTCCTGGAAGGGGTAACAGATACGCAGTATTTT.